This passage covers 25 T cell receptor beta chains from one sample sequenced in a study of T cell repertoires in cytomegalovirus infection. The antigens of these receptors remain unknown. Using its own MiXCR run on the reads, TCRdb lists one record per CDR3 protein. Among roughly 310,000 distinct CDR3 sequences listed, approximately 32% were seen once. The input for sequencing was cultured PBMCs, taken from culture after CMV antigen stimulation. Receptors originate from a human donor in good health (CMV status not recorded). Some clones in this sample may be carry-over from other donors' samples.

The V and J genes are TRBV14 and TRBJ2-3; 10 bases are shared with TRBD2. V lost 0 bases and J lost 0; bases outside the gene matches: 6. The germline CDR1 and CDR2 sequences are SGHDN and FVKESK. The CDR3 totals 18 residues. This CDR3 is CASSQEATSGRSTDTQYF. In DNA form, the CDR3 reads TGTGCCAGCAGCCAAGAAGCGACTAGCGGGCGAAGCACAGATACGCAGTATTTT.

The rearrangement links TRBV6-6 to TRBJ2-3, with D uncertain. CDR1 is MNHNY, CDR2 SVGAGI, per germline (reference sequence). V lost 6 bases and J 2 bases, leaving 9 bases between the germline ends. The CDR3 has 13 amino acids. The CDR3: CASRDRPTDTQYF. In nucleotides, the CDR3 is TGTGCCAGCAGGGACCGGCCCACAGATACGCAGTATTTT.

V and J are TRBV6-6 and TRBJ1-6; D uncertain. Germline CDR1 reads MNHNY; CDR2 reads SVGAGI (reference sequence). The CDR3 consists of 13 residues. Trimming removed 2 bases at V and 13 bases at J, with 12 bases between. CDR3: CASSYRTPGPLHF. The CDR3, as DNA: TGTGCCAGCAGTTACCGGACCCCTGGCCCCCTCCACTTT.

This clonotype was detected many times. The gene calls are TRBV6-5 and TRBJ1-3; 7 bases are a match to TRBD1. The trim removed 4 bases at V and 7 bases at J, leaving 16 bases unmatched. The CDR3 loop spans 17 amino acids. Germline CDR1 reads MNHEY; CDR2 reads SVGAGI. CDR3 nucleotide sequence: TGTGCCAGCAGTTCCTCCCCGCGGAGGGGGCCAAGGAACACCATATATTTT. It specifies CASSSSPRRGPRNTIYF.

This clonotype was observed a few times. In DNA, the CDR3 is TGTGCCAGCAGCCCGGCCCTGGCCCGGGCCAACGTCCTGACTTTC. It specifies CASSPALARANVLTF. The chain employs TRBV5-6 and TRBJ2-6; D unresolved. The germline V gene encodes CDR1 SGHDT and CDR2 YYEEEE. V was clipped by 4 bases and J by 5 bases, with 13 bases between them. The CDR3 covers 15 residues. Full variable domain (remainder filled in from reference TRBV5-6 and TRBJ2-6): DAGVTQSPTHLIKTRGQQVTLRCSPKSGHDTVSWYQQALGQGPQFIFQYYEEEERQRGNFPDRFSGHQFPNYSSELNVNALLLGDSALYLCASSPALARANVLTFGAGSRLTVL.

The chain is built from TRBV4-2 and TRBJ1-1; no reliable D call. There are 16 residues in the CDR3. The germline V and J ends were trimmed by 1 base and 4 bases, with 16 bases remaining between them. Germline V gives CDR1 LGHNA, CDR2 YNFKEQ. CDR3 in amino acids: CASSQGAATRGTEAFF. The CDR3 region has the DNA TGTGCCAGCAGCCAAGGGGCAGCTACCCGGGGCACTGAAGCTTTCTTT.

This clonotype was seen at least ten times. The CDR3 DNA is TGTGCCAGCAGCATGGACAGGATCAAAGCTTTCTTT. Translating it yields CASSMDRIKAFF. The V call is TRBV7-2, the J call TRBJ1-1, with TRBD1 matching 7 bases. CDR1 is SGHTA and CDR2 is FQGNSA in the germline V gene. The CDR3 totals 12 residues. With V trimmed by 5 bases and J by 9 bases, 6 bases remained unmatched.

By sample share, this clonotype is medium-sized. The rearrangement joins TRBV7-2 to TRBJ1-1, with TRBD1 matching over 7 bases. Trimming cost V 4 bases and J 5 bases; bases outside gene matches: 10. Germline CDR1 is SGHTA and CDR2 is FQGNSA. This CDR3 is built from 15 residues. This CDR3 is CASSSALTGSTEAFF. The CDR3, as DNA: TGTGCCAGCAGCTCCGCATTGACAGGGAGTACTGAAGCTTTCTTT.

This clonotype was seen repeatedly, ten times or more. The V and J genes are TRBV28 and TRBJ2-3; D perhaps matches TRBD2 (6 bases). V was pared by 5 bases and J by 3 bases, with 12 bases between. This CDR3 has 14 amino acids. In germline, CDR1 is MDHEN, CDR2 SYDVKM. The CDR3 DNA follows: TGTGCCAGCAGTCCGAGCGGGCGGACAGATACGCAGTATTTT. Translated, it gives CASSPSGRTDTQYF.

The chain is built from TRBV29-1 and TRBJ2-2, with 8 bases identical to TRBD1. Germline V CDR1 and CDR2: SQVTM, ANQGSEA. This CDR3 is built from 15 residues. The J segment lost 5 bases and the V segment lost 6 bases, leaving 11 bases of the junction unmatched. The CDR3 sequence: CSVEETGGRTGELFF. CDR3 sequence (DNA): TGCAGCGTGGAGGAAACAGGGGGGAGAACCGGGGAGCTGTTTTTT.

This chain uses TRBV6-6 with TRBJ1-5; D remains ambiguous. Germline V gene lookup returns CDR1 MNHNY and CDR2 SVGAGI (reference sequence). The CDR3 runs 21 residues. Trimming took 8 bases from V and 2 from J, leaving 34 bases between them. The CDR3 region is CASGQREMEGSWAGRNQPQHF. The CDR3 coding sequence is TGTGCCAGCGGTCAAAGGGAGATGGAAGGCAGTTGGGCCGGACGCAATCAGCCCCAGCATTTT.

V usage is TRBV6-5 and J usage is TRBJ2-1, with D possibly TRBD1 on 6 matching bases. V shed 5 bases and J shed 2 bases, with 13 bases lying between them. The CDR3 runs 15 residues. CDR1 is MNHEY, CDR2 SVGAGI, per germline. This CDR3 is CASSILRDTYNEQFF. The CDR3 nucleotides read TGTGCCAGCAGTATCCTCCGGGACACCTACAATGAGCAGTTCTTC.

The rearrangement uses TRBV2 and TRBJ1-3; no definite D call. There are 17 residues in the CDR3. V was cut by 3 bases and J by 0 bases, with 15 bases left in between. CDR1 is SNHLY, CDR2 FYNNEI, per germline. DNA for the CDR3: TGTGCCAGCAGTGACGCGCCACGTCGACGCTCTGGAAACACCATATATTTT. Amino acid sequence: CASSDAPRRRSGNTIYF.

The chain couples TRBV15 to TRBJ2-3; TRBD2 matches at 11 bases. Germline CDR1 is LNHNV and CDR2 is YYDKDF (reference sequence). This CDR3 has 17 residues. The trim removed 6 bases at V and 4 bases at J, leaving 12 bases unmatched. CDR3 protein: CATRNHPGTSGPDTQYF. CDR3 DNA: TGTGCCACCAGAAACCACCCCGGGACTAGCGGACCAGATACGCAGTATTTT.

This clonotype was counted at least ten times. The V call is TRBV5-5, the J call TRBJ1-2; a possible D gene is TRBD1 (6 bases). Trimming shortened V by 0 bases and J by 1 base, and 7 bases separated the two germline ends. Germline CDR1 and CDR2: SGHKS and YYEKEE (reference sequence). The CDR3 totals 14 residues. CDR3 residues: CASSLGTDNYGYTF. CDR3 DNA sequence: TGTGCCAGCAGCTTGGGGACAGATAACTATGGCTACACCTTC. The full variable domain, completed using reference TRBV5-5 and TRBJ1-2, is DAGVTQSPTHLIKTRGQQVTLRCSPISGHKSVSWYQQVLGQGPQFIFQYYEKEERGRGNFPDRFSARQFPNYSSELNVNALLLGDSALYLCASSLGTDNYGYTFGSGTRLTVV.

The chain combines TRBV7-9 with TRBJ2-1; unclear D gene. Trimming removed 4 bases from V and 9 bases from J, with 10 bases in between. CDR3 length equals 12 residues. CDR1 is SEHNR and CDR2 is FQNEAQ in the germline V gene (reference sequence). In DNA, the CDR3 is TGTGCCAGCAGCTCCCCCCTCATTGAGCAGTTCTTC. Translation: CASSSPLIEQFF.

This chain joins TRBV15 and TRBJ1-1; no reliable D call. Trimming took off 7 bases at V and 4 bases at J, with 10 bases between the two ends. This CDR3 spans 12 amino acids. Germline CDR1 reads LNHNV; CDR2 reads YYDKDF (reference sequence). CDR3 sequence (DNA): TGTGCCACCAACATAGCGGGCACTGAAGCTTTCTTT. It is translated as CATNIAGTEAFF. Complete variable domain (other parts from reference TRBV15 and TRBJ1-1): DAMVIQNPRYQVTQFGKPVTLSCSQTLNHNVMYWYQQKSSQAPKLLFHYYDKDFNNEADTPDNFQSRRPNTSFCFLDIRSPGLGDTAMYLCATNIAGTEAFFGQGTRLTVV.

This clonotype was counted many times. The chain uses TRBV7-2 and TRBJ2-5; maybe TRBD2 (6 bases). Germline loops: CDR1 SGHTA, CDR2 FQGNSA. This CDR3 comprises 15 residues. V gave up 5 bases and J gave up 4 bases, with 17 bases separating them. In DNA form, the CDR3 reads TGTGCCAGCAGCGCGGGACCTCGGCGAGGAGAGACCCAGTACTTC. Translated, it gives CASSAGPRRGETQYF.

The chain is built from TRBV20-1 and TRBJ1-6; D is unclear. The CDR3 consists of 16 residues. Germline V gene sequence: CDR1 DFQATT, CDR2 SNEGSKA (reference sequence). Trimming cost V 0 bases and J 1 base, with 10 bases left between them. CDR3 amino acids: CSARDVGWSYNSPLHF. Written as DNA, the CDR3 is TGCAGTGCTAGAGATGTTGGGTGGTCCTATAATTCACCCCTCCACTTT.

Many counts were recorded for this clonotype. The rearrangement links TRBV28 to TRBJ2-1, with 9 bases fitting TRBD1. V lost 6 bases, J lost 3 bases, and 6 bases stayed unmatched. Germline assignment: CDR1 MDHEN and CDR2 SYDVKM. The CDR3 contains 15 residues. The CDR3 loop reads CASSPGTGNYNEQFF. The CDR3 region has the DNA TGTGCCAGCAGCCCTGGGACAGGGAACTACAATGAGCAGTTCTTC.

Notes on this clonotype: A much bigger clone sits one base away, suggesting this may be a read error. As DNA, the CDR3 is TGTGCCTGCGATTCCAAGATGGACAGCCGCTACGAGCAGTACTTC. It is translated as CACDSKMDSRYEQYF. This chain connects TRBV7-8 to TRBJ2-7, with D perhaps matching TRBD1 (6 bases). The V and J ends lost 11 bases and 3 bases respectively, with 23 bases between them. The germline CDR1 and CDR2 sequences are SGHVS and FQNEAQ. The CDR3 extends over 15 amino acids.

CDR3 nucleotides: TGTGCCAGCAGTAAGACAGTGGGTAACACTGAAGCTTTCTTT. It translates to CASSKTVGNTEAFF. The chain is built from TRBV7-2 and TRBJ1-1, with D possibly being TRBD1 (5 bases). Germline CDR1 and CDR2: SGHTA and FQGNSA. Trimming cost V 6 bases and J 2 bases, with 13 bases left between them. CDR3 length: 14 residues.

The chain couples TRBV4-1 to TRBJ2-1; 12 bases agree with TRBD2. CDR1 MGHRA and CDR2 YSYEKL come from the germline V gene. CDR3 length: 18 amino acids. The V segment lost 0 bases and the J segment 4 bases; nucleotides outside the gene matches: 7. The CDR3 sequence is CASSQEWSSGRGYNEQFF. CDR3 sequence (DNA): TGCGCCAGCAGCCAAGAGTGGTCTAGCGGGAGGGGTTACAATGAGCAGTTCTTC.

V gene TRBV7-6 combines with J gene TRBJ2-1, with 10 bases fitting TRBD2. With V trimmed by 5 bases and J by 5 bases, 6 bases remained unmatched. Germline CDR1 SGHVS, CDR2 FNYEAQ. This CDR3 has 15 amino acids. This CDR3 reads CASSDSSGRDNEQFF. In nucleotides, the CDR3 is TGTGCCAGCAGCGACTCTAGCGGGAGAGACAATGAGCAGTTCTTC.

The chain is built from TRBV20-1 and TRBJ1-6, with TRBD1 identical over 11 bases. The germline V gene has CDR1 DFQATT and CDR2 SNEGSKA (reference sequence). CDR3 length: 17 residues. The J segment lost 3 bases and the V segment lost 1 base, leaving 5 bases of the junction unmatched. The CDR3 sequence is CSARGPGQGDYNSPLHF. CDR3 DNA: TGCAGTGCTAGAGGTCCGGGACAGGGGGACTATAATTCACCCCTCCACTTT.